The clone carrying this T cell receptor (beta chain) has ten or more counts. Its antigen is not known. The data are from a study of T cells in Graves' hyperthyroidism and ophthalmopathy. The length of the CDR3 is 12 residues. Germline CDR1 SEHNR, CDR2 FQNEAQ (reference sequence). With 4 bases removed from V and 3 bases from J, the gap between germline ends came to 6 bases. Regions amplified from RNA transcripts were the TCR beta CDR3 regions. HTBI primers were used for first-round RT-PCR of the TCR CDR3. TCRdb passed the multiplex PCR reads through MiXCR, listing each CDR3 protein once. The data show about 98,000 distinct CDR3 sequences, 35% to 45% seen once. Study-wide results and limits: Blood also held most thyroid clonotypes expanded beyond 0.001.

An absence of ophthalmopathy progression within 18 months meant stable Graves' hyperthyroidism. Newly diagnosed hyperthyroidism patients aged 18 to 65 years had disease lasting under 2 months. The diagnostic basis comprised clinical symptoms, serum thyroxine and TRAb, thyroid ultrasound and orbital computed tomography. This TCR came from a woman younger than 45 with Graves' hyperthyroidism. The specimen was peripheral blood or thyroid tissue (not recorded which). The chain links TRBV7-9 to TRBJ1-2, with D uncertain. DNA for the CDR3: TGTGCCAGCAGCTCTGCCTACTATGGCTACACCTTC. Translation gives CASSSAYYGYTF.